This T cell receptor beta chain emerged from a study of shared clonotypes between healthy human individuals. This clone was counted once. Terminally differentiated effector memory CD45RA+ cells were excluded by CCR7 positive selection of CD45RO-negative cells. The CDR3 loop spans 14 amino acids. V dropped 3 bases and J dropped 6; count of bases not matched to a gene: 6. The germline V gene encodes CDR1 SGHAT and CDR2 FQNNGV. The material for each subset, its genomic DNA, was split evenly across several immunoSEQ plates. The authors loaded 200 ng DNA, around 32,000 T cell genomes, into sorted-subset replicate PCRs. Produced via immunoSEQ multiplex PCR; TCRdb's table is partial and in-frame only. This table holds hundreds of thousands of clones, around 93% found once.

This chain connects TRBV11-2 to TRBJ2-7, with TRBD2 matching 9 bases. The sample was naive CD8+ T cells sorted from blood. The source of this sequence is a man aged 25 to 40 in good health. This CDR3 is CASSFSSGISEQYF. Here the CDR3 DNA reads TGTGCCAGCAGCTTCTCTAGCGGGATAAGCGAGCAGTACTTC.